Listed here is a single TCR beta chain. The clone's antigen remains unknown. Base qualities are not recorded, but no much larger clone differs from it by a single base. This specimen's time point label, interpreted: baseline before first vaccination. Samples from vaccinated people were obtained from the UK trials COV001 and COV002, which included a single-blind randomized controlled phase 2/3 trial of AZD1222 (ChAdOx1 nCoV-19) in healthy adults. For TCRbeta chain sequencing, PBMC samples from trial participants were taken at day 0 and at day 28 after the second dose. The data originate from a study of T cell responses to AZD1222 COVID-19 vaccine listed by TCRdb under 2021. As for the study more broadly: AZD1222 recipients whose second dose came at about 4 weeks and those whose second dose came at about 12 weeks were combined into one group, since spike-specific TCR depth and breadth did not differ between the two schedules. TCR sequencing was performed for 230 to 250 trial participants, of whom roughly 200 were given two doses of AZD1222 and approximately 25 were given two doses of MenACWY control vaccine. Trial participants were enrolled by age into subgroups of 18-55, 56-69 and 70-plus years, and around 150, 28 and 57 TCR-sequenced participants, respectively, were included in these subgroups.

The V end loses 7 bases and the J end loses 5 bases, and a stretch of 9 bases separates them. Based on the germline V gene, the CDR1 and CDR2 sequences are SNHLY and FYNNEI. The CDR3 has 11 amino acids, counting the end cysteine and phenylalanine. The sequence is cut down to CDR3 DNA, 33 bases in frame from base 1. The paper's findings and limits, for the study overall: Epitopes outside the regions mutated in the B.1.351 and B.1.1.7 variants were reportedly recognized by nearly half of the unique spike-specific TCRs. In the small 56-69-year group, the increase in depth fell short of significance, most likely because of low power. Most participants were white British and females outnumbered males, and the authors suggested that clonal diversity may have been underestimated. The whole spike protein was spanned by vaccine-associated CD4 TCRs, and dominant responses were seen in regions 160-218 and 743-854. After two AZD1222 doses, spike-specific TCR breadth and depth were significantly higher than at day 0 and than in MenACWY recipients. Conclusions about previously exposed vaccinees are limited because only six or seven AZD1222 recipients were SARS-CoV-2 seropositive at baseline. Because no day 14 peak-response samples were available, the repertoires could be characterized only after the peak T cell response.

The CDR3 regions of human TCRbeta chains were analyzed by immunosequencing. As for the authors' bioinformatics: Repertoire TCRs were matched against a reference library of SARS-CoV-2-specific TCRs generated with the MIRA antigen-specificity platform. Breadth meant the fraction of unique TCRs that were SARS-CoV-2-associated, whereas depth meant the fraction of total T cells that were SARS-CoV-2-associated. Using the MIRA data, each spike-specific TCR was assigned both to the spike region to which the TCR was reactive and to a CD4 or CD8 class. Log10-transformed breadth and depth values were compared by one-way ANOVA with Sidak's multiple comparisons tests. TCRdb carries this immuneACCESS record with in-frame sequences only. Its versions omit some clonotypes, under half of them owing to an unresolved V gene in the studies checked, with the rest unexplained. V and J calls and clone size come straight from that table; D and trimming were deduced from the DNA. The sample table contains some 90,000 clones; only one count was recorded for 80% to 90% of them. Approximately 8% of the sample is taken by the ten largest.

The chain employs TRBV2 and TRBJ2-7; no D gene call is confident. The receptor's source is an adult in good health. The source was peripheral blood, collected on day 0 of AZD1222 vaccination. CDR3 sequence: CASIAIDEQYF. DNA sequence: TGTGCCAGCATAGCTATCGACGAGCAGTACTTC.